These 9 T cell receptor beta chains were sequenced from one sample in a study of CD8+CD57+ T cells in acquired aplastic anemia. Selection for sequencing was limited to patients who had shown CD8+CD57+ cell expansion by flow cytometry. According to the study, genomic DNA was the template for TCR beta VDJ and CDR3 profiling. TCRdb re-analysed the reads in MiXCR, keeping a single row per CDR3 protein. The data show around 250,000 distinct CDR3 sequences, 82% seen once. The sequencing sample was made of sorted CD4+, CD8+, or CD8+CD57+ T cells (not recorded which) from PBMCs. These receptor sequences come from a human donor with aplastic anemia.

The chain couples TRBV2 to TRBJ2-5, with 11 nucleotides matching TRBD2. The germline gives CDR1 SNHLY, CDR2 FYNNEI. J was trimmed by 12 bases and V by 6 bases; bases with no gene match: 15. CDR3 size: 15 residues. The CDR3 coding sequence is TGTGCCAGCAGCTTATGTCTAGCGGGAGGAGACACTGAGTACTTC. It codes for CASSLCLAGGDTEYF.

The gene calls are TRBV20-1 and TRBJ2-7, with 14 bases identical to TRBD2. The length of the CDR3 is 13 residues. The V and J ends lost 5 bases and 11 bases, in that order; junction bases with no gene match: 8. Germline V gene data show CDR1 as DFQATT and CDR2 as SNEGSKA (reference sequence). The CDR3 bases are TGCAGTGCTTCCTCCGGGACTAGCGGGAGAAAGTACGTC. Amino acid sequence: CSASSGTSGRKYV.

This clonotype was recorded once. This likely comes from a read error, as the CDR3 has no conserved phenylalanine or tryptophan at its end. The genes are TRBV2 and TRBJ1-1; D remains ambiguous. V was cut by 6 bases and J by 7 bases, with 21 bases left in between. The CDR3 is 15 residues long. From germline, CDR1 is SNHLY and CDR2 FYNNEI. The CDR3 DNA sequence: TGTGCCAGCAGCTTAGCAGGCGGAGGTCAGCATGAAGCTTTCTCT. Its protein is CASSLAGGGQHEAFS.

The rearrangement uses TRBV5-4 and TRBJ1-2, with D tentatively TRBD1 (5 bases). The V gene's germline CDR1 is SGHNT and CDR2 YYREEE (reference sequence). Trimming left V 5 bases short and J 5 bases short, with 22 bases between. The CDR3 spans 16 residues. DNA of the CDR3: TGTGCCAGCAGGCTGGGGAGGGACGGGCTCGTATATGGCTACACCTTC. Its protein is CASRLGRDGLVYGYTF.

Concerning this clonotype itself: The missing conserved phenylalanine or tryptophan at the end of this CDR3 makes a read error likely. The J gene is TRBJ2-3, the V gene TRBV5-6; the D gene could be TRBD1 or TRBD2 (6 bases each). This CDR3 spans 13 amino acids. Looked up from germline, CDR1 is SGHDT and CDR2 is YYEEEE. CDR3 bases: TGTGCCAGCAGGTTGGGGGGCGCAGATACGCAGTATCTT. Translating it yields CASRLGGADTQYL.

With regard to this clonotype: One end of the junction varies from germline; a read error may be responsible. V is TRBV7-9 and J is TRBJ2-5; D uncertain. The CDR3 loop spans 14 amino acids. The germline V gene encodes CDR1 SEHNR and CDR2 FQNEAQ (reference sequence). CDR3 sequence (DNA): TGTGCCAGCAGCCCCGGCTCAAGGGATCACACCCAGTCCTTC. Protein: CASSPGSRDHTQSF.

This clonotype was observed at least ten times. The rearrangement uses TRBV5-6 and TRBJ2-3, with D possibly TRBD1 on 5 matching bases. Germline lookup yields CDR1 SGHDT and CDR2 YYEEEE. V lost 0 bases, J lost 6 bases, and 11 bases lay in between. The CDR3 has 14 amino acids. CDR3 DNA: TGTGCCAGCAGCTTGGGGGGCTGTCCCGATACGCAGTATTTT. Translated, it gives CASSLGGCPDTQYF.

The rearrangement links TRBV29-1 to TRBJ2-7, with D perhaps TRBD1 (6 bases). The length of the CDR3 is 13 residues. Germline V gives CDR1 SQVTM, CDR2 ANQGSEA. The V end was cut by 3 bases, the J end by 3 bases, with 12 bases between. CDR3 in DNA: TGCAGCGTTGAGGGGGACACCAACTACGAGCAGTACTTC. This codes for CSVEGDTNYEQYF.

Note on this clonotype: Compared with germline, one end of the junction differs, possibly owing to a read error. The genes are TRBV7-9 and TRBJ1-2; no reliable D call. CDR1 is SEHNR and CDR2 is FQNEAQ in the germline V gene (reference sequence). CDR3 length equals 15 residues. The CDR3: CASSLEGRHLYGFTF. In nucleotides, the CDR3 is TGTGCCAGCAGCTTGGAGGGTAGACACTTGTATGGCTTCACCTTC.